This T cell receptor (beta chain) is from a study of cytotoxic CD8 clonotypes in ibrutinib-treated CLL (dated by TCRdb to the early 2020s). About the full investigation: The cohort was composed of some ten relapsed/refractory and roughly 15 treatment-naive patients; IGHV unmutated status was identified in 17 patients. Samples at response were collected after a median of about twelve months of treatment, with a range of about 6 to 36 months. Cryopreserved peripheral blood mononuclear cells were collected at three points: before therapy, at response, and at either sustained remission or disease progression. Patients were still on ibrutinib when every remission and progressive disease sample was collected. Responses were partial in approximately 24 patients and complete in 2; after median roughly 69 months follow-up, around 15 stayed in remission and about twelve progressed. Longitudinal samples were available for about 30% of the roughly 86 trial participants. Samples averaged roughly 260,000 productive templates and some 91,000 productive rearrangements.

In the paper's terms, the time point label means: roughly 2 years on ibrutinib. For TCR beta library preparation, 1.5 to 2 micrograms of genomic DNA were extracted from the cryopreserved PBMCs. Longitudinal blood samples from CLL patients receiving ibrutinib monotherapy were subjected to high-throughput TCR beta sequencing. The patients took part in an open-label, single-center phase 2 trial of ibrutinib monotherapy. In this sample, this clone turned up once. Its specific antigen is unknown. One base away there is no much larger clone; base qualities are not given. The goal of deep resolution MiSeq sequencing was a depth between 1 in 1 million and 1 in 200,000 T cells, and coverage averaged 10x per clonotype. The immunoSEQ hsTCRB Kit was used to generate TCR beta libraries. As for how the authors treated the data: Data were analyzed with ImmunoSEQ Data Assistant and ImmunoSEQ Analyzer, with V, D and J genes assigned per IMGT definitions. Clonality, which ranges from 0 to 1, was calculated as one minus the normalized Shannon entropy of productive rearrangement frequencies. Public clonotype analysis was restricted to overrepresented clonotypes comprising at least 0.05% of each patient's repertoire. Fewer than 15 repertoires from age-matched healthy donors, obtained from immuneACCESS, served as clonality controls. TCRdb obtained this table from immuneACCESS and retained in-frame rearrangements with V and J assigned. These tables miss some clones; where compared with another copy, unresolved V genes account for less than half of the shortfall, and the remainder is unexplained. From that table come the V and J calls and clone size; the DNA was used to work out D and trimming. In all, the sample holds about 140,000 clones, and 70% to 80% of those were seen once. The ten biggest clones cover 5% to 5.5% of the sample.

CDR1 ENHRY and CDR2 SYGVKD are derived from the germline V gene. The CDR3 spans 15 residues, from the cysteine through the phenylalanine. The read is trimmed to its CDR3 DNA, 45 bases read in frame from base 1. Deletion took 4 bases off V and 2 bases off J, with a span of 14 bases between the germline ends. The investigation overall reported the following: Public clonotypes were rare and either shrank or stayed stable during treatment, and the rise in clonality at ibrutinib response reflected expansion of private clonotypes. An increase in clonality was observed at ibrutinib response, with clonality remaining stable during sustained remission and falling back toward baseline at progression. Sampling times were not matched between sustained-remission and progressing patients, and lymph node repertoires were not studied. At baseline, clonality was higher than in age-matched healthy donors and showed a strong correlation with circulating CD8+ T-cell counts.

The clonotype was recovered from a human donor with chronic lymphocytic leukemia. Source: PBMCs, taken after 24 months of ibrutinib treatment. Recombination connected TRBV10-3 to TRBJ1-1; a tentative D match to TRBD1 spans 5 bases. The sequenced DNA is TGTGCCATCAGTGCGGAGGGGTCAGGAAACACTGAAGCTTTCTTT. It encodes CAISAEGSGNTEAFF.